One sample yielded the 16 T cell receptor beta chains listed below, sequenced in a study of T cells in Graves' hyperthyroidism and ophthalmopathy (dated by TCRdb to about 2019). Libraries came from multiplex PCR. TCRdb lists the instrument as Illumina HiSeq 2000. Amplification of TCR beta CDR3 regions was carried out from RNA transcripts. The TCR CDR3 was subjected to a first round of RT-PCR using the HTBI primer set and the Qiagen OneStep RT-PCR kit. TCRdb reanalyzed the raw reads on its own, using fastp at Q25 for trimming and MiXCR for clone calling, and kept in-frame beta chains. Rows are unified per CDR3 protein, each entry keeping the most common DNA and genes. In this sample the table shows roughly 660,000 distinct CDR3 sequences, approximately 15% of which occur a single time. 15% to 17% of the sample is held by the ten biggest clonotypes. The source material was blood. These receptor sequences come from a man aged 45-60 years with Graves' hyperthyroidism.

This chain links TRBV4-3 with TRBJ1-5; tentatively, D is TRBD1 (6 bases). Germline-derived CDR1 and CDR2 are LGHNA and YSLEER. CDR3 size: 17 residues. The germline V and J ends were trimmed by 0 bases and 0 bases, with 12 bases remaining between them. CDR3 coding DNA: TGCGCCAGCAGCCAAGATCCCCAGGGGTATAGCAATCAGCCCCAGCATTTT. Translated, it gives CASSQDPQGYSNQPQHF.

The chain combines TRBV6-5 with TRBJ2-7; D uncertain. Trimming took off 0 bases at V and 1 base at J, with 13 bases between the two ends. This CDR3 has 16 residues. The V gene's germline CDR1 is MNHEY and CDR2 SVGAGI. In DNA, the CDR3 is TGTGCCAGCAGTTACTCGATCACAGCAGGTTCCTACGAGCAGTACTTC. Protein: CASSYSITAGSYEQYF.

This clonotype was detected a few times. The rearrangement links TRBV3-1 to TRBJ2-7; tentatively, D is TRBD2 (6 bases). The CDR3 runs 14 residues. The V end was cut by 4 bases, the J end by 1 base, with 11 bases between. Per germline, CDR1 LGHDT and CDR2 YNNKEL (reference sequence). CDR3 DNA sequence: TGTGCCAGCAGCCTCGGCGGGGAATCCTACGAGCAGTACTTC. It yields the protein CASSLGGESYEQYF.

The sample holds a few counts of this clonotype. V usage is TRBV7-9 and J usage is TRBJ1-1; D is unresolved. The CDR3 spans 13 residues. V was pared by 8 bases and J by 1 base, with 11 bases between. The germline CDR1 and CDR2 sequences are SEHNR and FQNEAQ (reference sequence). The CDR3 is CASEEWGNTEAFF. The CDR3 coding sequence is TGTGCCAGCGAGGAGTGGGGGAACACTGAAGCTTTCTTT.

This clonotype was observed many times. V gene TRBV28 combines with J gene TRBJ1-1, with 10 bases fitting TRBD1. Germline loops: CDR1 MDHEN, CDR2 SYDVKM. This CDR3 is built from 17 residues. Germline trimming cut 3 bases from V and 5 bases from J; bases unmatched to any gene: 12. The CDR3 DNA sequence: TGTGCCAGCAGTTTGTTTGGGGACAGGGGCGGTAGAACTGAAGCTTTCTTT. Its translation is CASSLFGDRGGRTEAFF.

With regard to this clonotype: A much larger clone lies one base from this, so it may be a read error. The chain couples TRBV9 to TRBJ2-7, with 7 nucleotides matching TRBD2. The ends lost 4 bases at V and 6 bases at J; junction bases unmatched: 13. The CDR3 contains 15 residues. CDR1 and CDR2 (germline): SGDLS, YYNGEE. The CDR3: CASSLTGTNVLEQYF. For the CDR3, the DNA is TGTGCCAGCAGCCTGACCGGGACTAATGTCCTCGAGCAGTACTTC.

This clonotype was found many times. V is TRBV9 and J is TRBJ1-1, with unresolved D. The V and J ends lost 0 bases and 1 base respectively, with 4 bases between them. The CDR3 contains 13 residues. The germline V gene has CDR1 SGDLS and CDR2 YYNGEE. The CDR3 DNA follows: TGTGCCAGCAGCGTAGGGACGAACACTGAAGCTTTCTTT. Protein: CASSVGTNTEAFF.

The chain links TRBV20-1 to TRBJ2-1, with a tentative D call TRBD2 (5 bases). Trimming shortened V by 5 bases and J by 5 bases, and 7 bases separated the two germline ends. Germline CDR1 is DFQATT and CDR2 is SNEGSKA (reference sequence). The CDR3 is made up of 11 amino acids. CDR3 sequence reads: CSAPGDNEQFF. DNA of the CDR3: TGCAGTGCTCCCGGGGACAATGAGCAGTTCTTC.

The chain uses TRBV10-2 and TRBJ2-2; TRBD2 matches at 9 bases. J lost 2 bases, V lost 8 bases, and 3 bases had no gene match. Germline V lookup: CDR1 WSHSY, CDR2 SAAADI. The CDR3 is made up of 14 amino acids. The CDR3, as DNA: TGCGCCAGCCTTAGCGGGAGAAACACCGGGGAGCTGTTTTTT. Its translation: CASLSGRNTGELFF.

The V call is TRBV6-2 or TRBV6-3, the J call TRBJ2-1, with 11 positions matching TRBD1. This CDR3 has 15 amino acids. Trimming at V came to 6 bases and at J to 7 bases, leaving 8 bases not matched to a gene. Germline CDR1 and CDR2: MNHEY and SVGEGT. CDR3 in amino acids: CASRWGTGGRNEQFF. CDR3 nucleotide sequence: TGTGCCAGCAGGTGGGGGACAGGGGGTAGGAATGAGCAGTTCTTC.

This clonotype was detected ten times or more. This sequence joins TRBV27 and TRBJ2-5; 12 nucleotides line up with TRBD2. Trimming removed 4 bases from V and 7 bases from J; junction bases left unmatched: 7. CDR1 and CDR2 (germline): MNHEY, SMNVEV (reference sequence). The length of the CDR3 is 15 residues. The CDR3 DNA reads TGTGCCAGCAGTTCCCGACTAGCGGGAGAGGGGACCCAGTACTTC. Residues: CASSSRLAGEGTQYF.

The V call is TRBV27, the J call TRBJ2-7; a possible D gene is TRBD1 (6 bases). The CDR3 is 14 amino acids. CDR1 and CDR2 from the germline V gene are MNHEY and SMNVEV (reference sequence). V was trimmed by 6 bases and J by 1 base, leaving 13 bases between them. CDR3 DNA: TGTGCCAGCAGGGGAAACAGGGATTCCTACGAGCAGTACTTC. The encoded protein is CASRGNRDSYEQYF.

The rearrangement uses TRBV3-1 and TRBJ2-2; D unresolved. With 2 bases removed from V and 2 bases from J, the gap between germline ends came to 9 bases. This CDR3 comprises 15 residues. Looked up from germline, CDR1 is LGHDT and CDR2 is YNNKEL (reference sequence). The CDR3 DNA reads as TGTGCCAGCAGCCAACGTGGTCGAAACACCGGGGAGCTGTTTTTT. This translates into CASSQRGRNTGELFF.

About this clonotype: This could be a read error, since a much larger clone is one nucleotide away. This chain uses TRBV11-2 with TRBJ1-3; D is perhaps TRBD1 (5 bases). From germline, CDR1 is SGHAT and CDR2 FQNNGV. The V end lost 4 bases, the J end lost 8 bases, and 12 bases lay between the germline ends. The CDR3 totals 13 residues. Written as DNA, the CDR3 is TGTGCCAGCAGCTACGGACATCTACACACCATATATTTT. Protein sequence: CASSYGHLHTIYF.

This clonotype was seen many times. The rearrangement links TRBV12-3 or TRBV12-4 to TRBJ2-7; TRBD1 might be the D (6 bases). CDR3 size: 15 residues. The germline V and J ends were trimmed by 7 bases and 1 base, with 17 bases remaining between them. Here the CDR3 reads CASTPDRTRSYEQYF. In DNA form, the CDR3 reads TGTGCCAGCACTCCTGACAGGACCAGATCCTACGAGCAGTACTTC.

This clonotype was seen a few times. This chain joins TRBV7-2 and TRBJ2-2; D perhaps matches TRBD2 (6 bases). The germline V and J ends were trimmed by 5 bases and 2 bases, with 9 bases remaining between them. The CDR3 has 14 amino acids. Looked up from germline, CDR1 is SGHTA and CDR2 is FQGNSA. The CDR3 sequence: CASSKEGNTGELFF. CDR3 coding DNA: TGTGCCAGCAGCAAGGAGGGAAACACCGGGGAGCTGTTTTTT.